The present T cell receptor (beta chain) was sequenced within a study of blood T cell repertoires in COVID-19. Methods used by the authors: Amplification of reference gene primers provided the estimated nucleated cell counts. The assay was immunoSEQ multiplex PCR, and TCRdb's table has in-frame clones only and misses some. V and J calls and clone size are copied from that table; D and trimming were computed from the DNA. The sample holds about 11,000 clones, 80% to 90% seen once. V shed 0 bases and J shed 2 bases, with 12 bases lying between them. Per the germline V gene, CDR1 is SGHTS and CDR2 is YDEGEE. The CDR3 consists of 15 residues.

V usage is TRBV5-8 and J usage is TRBJ2-7; maybe TRBD2 (5 bases). The sample taken for sequencing was peripheral blood. The receptor comes from a human donor in a cohort sampled during active COVID-19. The CDR3 protein is CASSLVLSGAYEQYF. CDR3 nucleotide sequence: TGTGCCAGCAGCTTGGTTTTGTCCGGGGCCTACGAGCAGTACTTC.